Described below is a single TCR beta chain sequence and its context. The treatment was: over 15 received Ad26.COV2.S at low or high dose, single or two shots; about 5 received placebo; per-sample allocation not given. Material that was analyzed had been drawn on day 63 after the first vaccine or placebo injection. Built on an Ad26 vector, the vaccine expressed Wuhan-strain SARS-CoV-2 spike. Looked up from germline, CDR1 is MDHEN and CDR2 is SYDVKM. The trim removed 6 bases at V and 6 bases at J, leaving 11 bases unmatched. The CDR3 is made up of 14 amino acids. Using immunoSEQ multiplex PCR, the repertoire was profiled, and TCRdb retains in-frame clones only, with some absent. The profile shows more than 400,000 clones, 90% of them singletons. These data belong to a study of Ad26.COV2.S vaccination and SARS-CoV-2 variants.

The sample here was peripheral blood, taken in a trial of Ad26.COV2.S vaccine versus placebo. The gene calls are TRBV28 and TRBJ2-7, with 7 bases fitting TRBD1. This receptor was taken from a person aged 18-65 years who received the Ad26.COV2.S COVID-19 vaccine or a placebo. CDR3 sequence (DNA): TGTGCCAGCAGGGGAGACAGGGAAATGGGCGAGCAGTACTTC. Amino acid sequence: CASRGDREMGEQYF.